This TCR beta chain was profiled in a study of a mutant IDH1 vaccine in newly diagnosed glioma. Of note for this clone: Its target is unknown.

The time point was: week 5, during vaccination. In the vaccine, a single dose held 300 ug of the mutant IDH1 20-mer peptide, along with topical imiquimod. The protocol was immunoSEQ multiplex PCR, while the TCRdb copy is restricted to in-frame clones and leaves out a portion. The repertoire has 25,000 to 35,000 clones, around 90% of them found once; the top ten carry about 3.1%. Germline assignment: CDR1 SGHRS and CDR2 YFSETQ. CDR3 length: 15 residues. With 2 bases removed from V and 8 bases from J, the gap between germline ends came to 17 bases. Here the sequenced sample was peripheral blood mononuclear cells (PBMCs), taken from a glioma patient whose treatment included an IDH1 peptide vaccine. This clonotype originated in a woman between 35 and 50 years old with glioma. Some clones in this sample may be carry-over from other donors' samples. The V call is TRBV5-1, the J call TRBJ2-1, with a possible D match to TRBD1 (5 bases). The CDR3 sequence: CASSLVLAGMDEQFF. The CDR3 bases are TGCGCCAGCAGCTTAGTACTTGCAGGGATGGATGAGCAGTTCTTC.